This TCR beta chain was sequenced during a study of blood T cell repertoires in COVID-19. Across the study: T cells, B-cell-depleted T cells, or PBMCs provided the cDNA or gDNA that served as material.

V was cut by 3 bases and J by 2 bases, with 7 bases left in between. The CDR3 loop spans 13 amino acids. Germline V lookup: CDR1 SQVTM, CDR2 ANQGSEA. In the authors' methods: Scientists estimated how many nucleated cells there were by amplifying reference gene primers. Clones were read by immunoSEQ multiplex PCR, and TCRdb kept only the in-frame ones, dropping some. V, J and clone size are taken as reported in that table, and D and trimming were inferred from the DNA itself. In the table there are tens of thousands of clones, approximately 90% of which are singletons. Sequenced sample: peripheral blood. The genes are TRBV29-1 and TRBJ2-2; no clear D. This TCR came from an older woman with active COVID-19. CDR3 protein: CSVDFPNTGELFF. As DNA, the CDR3 is TGCAGCGTTGATTTTCCAAACACCGGGGAGCTGTTTTTT.